This TCR beta chain was captured by sequencing in a study of OX40 agonist ivuxolimab in advanced cancers. Study information: Ivuxolimab, an agonistic anti-OX40 (CD134) antibody, was given to patients. The study reported partial responses in three patients: one hepatocellular carcinoma, two cutaneous melanoma.

Excluded were patients having autoimmune disease history or systemic immunosuppression. V shed 6 bases, J shed 7 bases, and the junction held 10 bases outside the gene matches. This CDR3 is built from 16 residues. The protocol was immunoSEQ multiplex PCR, while the TCRdb copy is restricted to in-frame clones and leaves out a portion. The table shows 60,000 or so clones, with roughly nine tenths occurring only once. The source material was CD4+ or CD8+ T cells sorted from blood, sampled in a trial of the OX40 agonist ivuxolimab. This sequence was found in an adult with an advanced solid tumor such as melanoma, head and neck, liver or kidney cancer. The genes are TRBV23-1 and TRBJ1-5; the match to TRBD1 covers 12 bases. TRBV23-1 is an open reading frame whose function is uncertain. The CDR3 sequence is CASSPSGTGGGQPQHF. The CDR3 nucleotides are TGCGCCAGCAGCCCCTCCGGGACAGGGGGCGGGCAGCCCCAGCATTTT.